This T cell receptor (beta chain) was recorded in a study of CD8 T cells in ankylosing spondylitis. Study-wide findings and caveats: Reported data indicate significant enrichment of disease-linked clones within matched ankylosing spondylitis synovial fluid. As for the disease-linked clones, they showed a CD8+ phenotype and occurred at relatively low frequencies in peripheral blood.

TCRdb called the 5' RACE reads again in MiXCR, with one record for every CDR3 protein. Among tens of thousands of distinct CDR3 sequences listed, roughly 6.1% were seen once. CDR1 is MRHNA, CDR2 SNTAGT, per germline. Trimming removed 8 bases at V and 1 base at J, with 17 bases between. The CDR3 has 15 amino acids. This clonotype occurred many times. Its antigen is unidentified. The sequencing input was synovial fluid, either unsorted or a sorted T cell fraction (not recorded which). The origin of this receptor is a male donor with ankylosing spondylitis. The chain recombines TRBV6-4 with TRBJ2-5, with a weak D call TRBD2 (6 bases). Written as DNA, the CDR3 is TGTGCCAGCTCCCCGGGGCAGGGACTCCAAGAGACCCAGTACTTC. This sequence encodes CASSPGQGLQETQYF.